These 29 T cell receptor beta chains were all obtained from the same sample, sequenced in a study of multiple sclerosis patients with progressive multifocal leukoencephalopathy. TCRdb keeps only in-frame clones here, not all; method: immunoSEQ multiplex PCR. The sample holds 25,000 or so clones; around 93% are singletons and the top ten take around 2.4%. This sample's time point: approximately 12 months of natalizumab therapy. Sample: PBMCs, taken from a patient treated with natalizumab. All receptors come from a man aged 25 to 40 with multiple sclerosis.

V usage is TRBV27 and J usage is TRBJ2-1; weak D call: TRBD1 (6 bases). Trimming removed 2 bases at V and 5 bases at J, with 10 bases between. There are 14 residues in the CDR3. The germline V gene has CDR1 MNHEY and CDR2 SMNVEV (reference sequence). As DNA, the CDR3 is TGTGCCAGCAGTTTACTGGGGGCGAACAATGAGCAGTTCTTC. Its translation is CASSLLGANNEQFF.

This chain links TRBV9 with TRBJ1-6; D possibly corresponds to TRBD1 (6 bases). The CDR3 covers 15 residues. Germline CDR1 and CDR2: SGDLS and YYNGEE. Trimming cost V 5 bases and J 14 bases, with 23 bases left between them. For the CDR3, the DNA is TGTGCCAGCAGTGATCAGGGGCAGGGAGCTATTTCCCTCCACTTT. Translated, it gives CASSDQGQGAISLHF.

This chain connects TRBV5-6 to TRBJ2-3; 7 bases are shared with TRBD2. Trimming removed 3 bases from V and 6 bases from J; junction bases left unmatched: 1. Germline lookup yields CDR1 SGHDT and CDR2 YYEEEE. This CDR3 is built from 12 residues. The CDR3 region has the DNA TGTGCCAGCAGCTGGCGGGGGGATACGCAGTATTTT. This codes for CASSWRGDTQYF. Full variable domain (missing parts from reference TRBV5-6 and TRBJ2-3): DAGVTQSPTHLIKTRGQQVTLRCSPKSGHDTVSWYQQALGQGPQFIFQYYEEEERQRGNFPDRFSGHQFPNYSSELNVNALLLGDSALYLCASSWRGDTQYFGPGTRLTVL.

The chain employs TRBV30 and TRBJ2-3; D may be TRBD2 (6 bases). CDR3 size: 14 residues. Germline CDR1 GTSNPN, CDR2 SVGIG (reference sequence). The V and J ends lost 4 bases and 6 bases respectively, with 17 bases between them. Here the CDR3 reads CAWKLPPAGDTQYF. The CDR3 DNA follows: TGTGCCTGGAAACTACCTCCCGCGGGGGATACGCAGTATTTT.

The J gene is TRBJ2-1, the V gene TRBV7-2, with 10 bases lining up with TRBD2. CDR1 and CDR2 from the germline V gene are SGHTA and FQGNSA. Trimming at V came to 1 base and at J to 8 bases, leaving 8 bases not matched to a gene. CDR3 length: 16 amino acids. In nucleotides, the CDR3 is TGTGCCAGCAGCTTAGGGTGGCTAGCGGGAGTAGATGAGCAGTTCTTC. Translation: CASSLGWLAGVDEQFF.

V usage is TRBV18 and J usage is TRBJ2-2; 9 nucleotides match TRBD2. Germline trimming cut 3 bases from V and 0 bases from J; bases unmatched to any gene: 20. The CDR3 is made up of 22 amino acids. The germline CDR1 and CDR2 sequences are KGHSH and LQKENI. The CDR3 DNA is TGTGCCAGCTCACCCCTTACGTTAGCGGGAGCGCAACTACCTTCGAACACCGGGGAGCTGTTTTTT. As protein: CASSPLTLAGAQLPSNTGELFF.

J is TRBJ2-7 and V is TRBV30, with 9 bases that match TRBD1. Germline loops: CDR1 GTSNPN, CDR2 SVGIG (reference sequence). This CDR3 contains 13 residues. The V segment lost 4 bases and the J segment 10 bases; nucleotides outside the gene matches: 11. CDR3 DNA sequence: TGTGCCTGGACTCAACGGCGACAGGGGGACCAGTACTTC. Translated, it gives CAWTQRRQGDQYF.

The chain links TRBV4-3 to TRBJ1-5; 9 nucleotides agree with TRBD1. The germline V gene encodes CDR1 LGHNA and CDR2 YSLEER. The V gene end was trimmed by 3 bases and the J gene end by 6 bases; junction bases not matched to a gene: 6. This CDR3 comprises 15 residues. CDR3 sequence: CASSQGTGSSQPQHF. In DNA, the CDR3 is TGCGCCAGCAGCCAGGGGACAGGGTCCAGTCAGCCCCAGCATTTT.

The chain has TRBV7-9 and TRBJ2-7; the D is unclear. CDR3 length: 11 residues. V was trimmed by 1 base and J by 6 bases, leaving 4 bases between them. Germline CDR1 reads SEHNR; CDR2 reads FQNEAQ (reference sequence). The CDR3 spells CASSLGLEQYV. CDR3 DNA sequence: TGTGCCAGCAGCTTAGGGCTCGAGCAGTACGTC.

Only one count was recorded for this clone. The rearrangement joins TRBV7-3 to TRBJ2-2; D might be TRBD1 or TRBD2, each matching 6 bases. The ends were cut back, 8 bases at V and 5 bases at J, with 9 bases in the middle. The CDR3 is 12 amino acids. Per germline, CDR1 SGHTA and CDR2 FQGTGA. CDR3 DNA sequence: TGTGCCAGCGGGGGGCAGACCGGGGAGCTGTTTTTT. Protein: CASGGQTGELFF.

The chain combines TRBV10-3 with TRBJ1-4, with unresolved D. CDR1 is ENHRY, CDR2 SYGVKD, per germline. Deletions cut 2 bases from V and 8 bases from J, with 9 bases between. CDR3 size: 13 residues. The CDR3 loop is CAISERTGEKLFF. In DNA, the CDR3 is TGTGCCATCAGTGAGCGTACGGGAGAAAAACTGTTTTTT.

V and J are TRBV10-3 and TRBJ2-3; D is perhaps TRBD1 (6 bases). Trimming left V 10 bases short and J 1 base short, with 12 bases between. Germline V gene sequence: CDR1 ENHRY, CDR2 SYGVKD. The CDR3 covers 13 residues. The CDR3 here is CATLAGGTDTQYF. In DNA form, the CDR3 reads TGTGCCACTCTTGCAGGGGGCACAGATACGCAGTATTTT.

This chain links TRBV6-4 with TRBJ2-1; 14 bases map to TRBD2. The CDR3 loop spans 17 amino acids. J gave up 8 bases and V 4 bases, and 10 bases lay outside the gene matches. The germline V gene encodes CDR1 MRHNA and CDR2 SNTAGT. CDR3 sequence (DNA): TGTGCCAGCAGTGGCCAGGGACTAGCGGGAGAAGGCGATGAGCAGTTCTTC. Residues: CASSGQGLAGEGDEQFF.

The V and J genes are TRBV4-2 and TRBJ2-2; the match to TRBD2 covers 9 bases. Germline V lookup: CDR1 LGHNA, CDR2 YNFKEQ. With 0 bases clipped from V and 2 bases from J, the junction kept 4 bases outside the gene matches. The CDR3 extends over 17 amino acids. The chain's CDR3 is CASSQESSGINTGELFF. In DNA form, the CDR3 reads TGTGCCAGCAGCCAAGAATCTAGCGGGATTAACACCGGGGAGCTGTTTTTT.

This clone appeared a few times. V gene TRBV18 combines with J gene TRBJ1-1, with D hard to call. CDR1 and CDR2 (germline): KGHSH, LQKENI. This CDR3 comprises 14 residues. Deletions cut 3 bases from V and 0 bases from J, with 8 bases between. In nucleotides, the CDR3 is TGTGCCAGCTCACCCCAGGTTATGAACACTGAAGCTTTCTTT. Translating gives CASSPQVMNTEAFF.

V gene TRBV7-3 combines with J gene TRBJ2-3; possible D gene TRBD1, 5 bases. CDR1 and CDR2 (germline): SGHTA, FQGTGA. CDR3 size: 16 residues. Trimming removed 0 bases at V and 2 bases at J, with 12 bases between. This chain's CDR3 is CASSLTSGPLTDTQYF. The DNA for the CDR3 is TGTGCCAGCAGCTTAACGTCAGGGCCTCTCACAGATACGCAGTATTTT.

This rearrangement joins TRBV7-9 to TRBJ1-5, with D perhaps matching TRBD1 (5 bases). Trimming removed 0 bases at V and 7 bases at J, with 7 bases between. The CDR3 consists of 13 residues. Germline-derived CDR1 and CDR2 are SEHNR and FQNEAQ (reference sequence). CDR3 protein: CASSLAQGQPQHF. DNA of the CDR3: TGTGCCAGCAGCTTAGCGCAGGGCCAGCCCCAGCATTTT.

The chain couples TRBV7-2 to TRBJ1-2; 11 positions match TRBD1. Trimming took 5 bases from V and 8 from J; bases not matched to a gene: 10. CDR1 and CDR2 from the germline V gene are SGHTA and FQGNSA. The length of the CDR3 is 15 residues. The CDR3 here is CASSGWTGGAEGYTF. CDR3 coding DNA: TGTGCCAGCAGCGGATGGACAGGGGGCGCGGAGGGCTACACCTTC.

V and J are TRBV5-4 and TRBJ1-4; D gene uncertain. CDR3 length equals 14 residues. The germline V and J ends were trimmed by 3 bases and 6 bases, with 12 bases remaining between them. In germline, CDR1 is SGHNT, CDR2 YYREEE (reference sequence). CDR3 region: CASSSTGDDEKLFF. Here the CDR3 DNA reads TGTGCCAGCAGCTCCACCGGAGATGATGAAAAACTGTTTTTT.

The V and J genes are TRBV4-2 and TRBJ1-1; the D is unclear. The CDR3 loop spans 15 amino acids. Trimming cost V 6 bases and J 4 bases, with 18 bases left between them. Per the germline V gene, CDR1 is LGHNA and CDR2 is YNFKEQ. The CDR3 DNA is TGTGCCAGCAGGGCCTCGACGGGCAAGGCCACTGAAGCTTTCTTT. It translates to CASRASTGKATEAFF.

The gene calls are TRBV29-1 and TRBJ2-3; D ambiguous. The CDR3 consists of 15 residues. Trimming removed 3 bases at V and 0 bases at J, with 13 bases between. The germline V gene encodes CDR1 SQVTM and CDR2 ANQGSEA. The CDR3 loop reads CSVDLKGYSTDTQYF. For the CDR3, the DNA is TGCAGCGTTGACTTAAAGGGTTATAGCACAGATACGCAGTATTTT.

The chain couples TRBV5-1 to TRBJ2-5; no clear D gene. Trimming took off 1 base at V and 2 bases at J, with 12 bases between the two ends. The V gene's germline CDR1 is SGHRS and CDR2 YFSETQ. CDR3 length: 15 residues. CDR3 protein: CASSLPGRLQETQYF. CDR3 nucleotides: TGCGCCAGCAGCTTGCCTGGACGGTTACAAGAGACCCAGTACTTC.

V is TRBV7-9 and J is TRBJ2-7; 7 bases agree with TRBD2. CDR3 length: 16 amino acids. The V gene's germline CDR1 is SEHNR and CDR2 FQNEAQ (reference sequence). V shed 3 bases and J 1 base; nucleotides not matched to a gene: 9. In nucleotides, the CDR3 is TGTGCCAGCAGCTTCGGTGTAGCGGGCCTTTCCTACGAGCAGTACTTC. Its translation: CASSFGVAGLSYEQYF.

Here the CDR3 reads CASRTLDRGVYEQYF. CDR3 DNA sequence: TGTGCCAGCCGGACCCTTGACAGGGGAGTTTACGAGCAGTACTTC. V gene TRBV6-5 combines with J gene TRBJ2-7, with 8 positions matching TRBD1. V lost 8 bases, J lost 4 bases, and 13 bases stayed unmatched. The V gene's germline CDR1 is MNHEY and CDR2 SVGAGI. The CDR3 runs 15 residues.

This chain uses TRBV5-1 with TRBJ2-1; 7 bases map to TRBD2. Germline assignment: CDR1 SGHRS and CDR2 YFSETQ. The CDR3 consists of 15 residues. Trimming at V came to 3 bases and at J to 2 bases, leaving 5 bases not matched to a gene. The CDR3 loop is CASSSPSGPYNEQFF. The CDR3 nucleotides read TGCGCCAGCAGCTCCCCTAGCGGTCCCTACAATGAGCAGTTCTTC.

In DNA, the CDR3 is TGTGCCAGCAGCTTAGTACACAACACCGGGGAGCTGTTTTTT. Its translation is CASSLVHNTGELFF. The chain is built from TRBV7-2 and TRBJ2-2, with unresolved D. Trimming removed 1 base from V and 2 bases from J, with 5 bases in between. Germline CDR1 SGHTA, CDR2 FQGNSA. The CDR3 length is 14 residues.

The chain links TRBV29-1 to TRBJ1-2; maybe TRBD1 (6 bases). CDR1 is SQVTM, CDR2 ANQGSEA, per germline. V shed 7 bases and J shed 12 bases, with 21 bases lying between them. The CDR3 runs 12 residues. Here the CDR3 reads CSAPSGEGTNTF. CDR3 sequence (DNA): TGCAGCGCACCCTCAGGGGAGGGAACGAACACCTTC.

V gene TRBV19 combines with J gene TRBJ1-1; D gene ambiguous. Looked up from germline, CDR1 is LNHDA and CDR2 is SQIVND (reference sequence). The CDR3 totals 12 residues. V gave up 7 bases and J gave up 7 bases, with 13 bases separating them. CDR3 sequence (DNA): TGTGCCAGTACCCCGGACCGTCTTGAAGCTTTCTTT. Its protein product is CASTPDRLEAFF.

The genes are TRBV5-5 and TRBJ1-1; 8 bases match TRBD1. Germline CDR1 reads SGHKS; CDR2 reads YYEKEE (reference sequence). Trimming took 4 bases from V and 0 from J; bases not matched to a gene: 5. The CDR3 runs to 15 residues. CDR3 DNA: TGTGCCAGCAGCCCCCGGGACAGGCTGAACACTGAAGCTTTCTTT. Its protein is CASSPRDRLNTEAFF.